This TCR beta chain derives from a study of blood T cell repertoires in COVID-19. Study overall: Spain, Italy and the United States supplied samples that represented acute and convalescent COVID-19. The analysed material was cDNA or gDNA that came from T cells, B-cell-depleted T cells, or PBMCs.

V trimming: 2 bases; J trimming: 14 bases; junction bases outside the gene matches: 8. This CDR3 contains 12 residues. Per germline, CDR1 SGHTA and CDR2 FQGTGA. Authors' analysis steps: Reference gene primers were amplified, and this amplification served to estimate nucleated cell counts. Clones were sequenced by immunoSEQ multiplex PCR, and TCRdb holds only the in-frame ones, with some missing. From that table come the V and J calls and clone size; the DNA was used to work out D and trimming. The repertoire consists of 75,000 to 90,000 clones, with roughly 87% occurring once and the leading ten covering roughly 1%.

Sequenced input: peripheral blood. The chain recombines TRBV7-3 with TRBJ1-2, with 7 bases lining up with TRBD1. The clonotype originates from a woman aged 50 to 60 in a cohort sampled during active COVID-19. The CDR3 DNA reads as TGTGCCAGCAGCTTACGACAGGGAAGTTTAACCTTC. The encoded protein is CASSLRQGSLTF.